One T cell receptor beta chain is described in this entry. The junction and the germline gene differ at one end; a read error may be behind it. Other DNA sequences in the sample encode the same CDR3. This sample was included in a study of OX40 agonist ivuxolimab in advanced cancers. Study overall: Patients were treated with ivuxolimab, an agonistic anti-OX40 (CD134) antibody. Partial responses were seen in three patients, one with hepatocellular carcinoma and two with cutaneous melanoma.

Only in-frame clones appear in the TCRdb table, and some are missing; sequencing was by immunoSEQ multiplex PCR. This table has approximately 11,000 clones, around 84% appearing once. Exclusion applied to patients with autoimmune disease history or systemic immunosuppression. This CDR3 is built from 13 residues. Germline V CDR1 and CDR2: LNHDA, SQIVND (reference sequence). The chain couples TRBV19 to TRBJ1-2, with D perhaps matching TRBD1 (5 bases). The source was CD4+ or CD8+ T cells sorted from blood, collected in a trial of the OX40 agonist ivuxolimab. The clonotype comes from an adult with an advanced solid tumor such as melanoma, head and neck, liver or kidney cancer. CDR3 protein: CASSGHTNYGYTF. For the CDR3, the DNA is TGCGCCAGTAGCGGACACACTAACTATGGCTACACCTTC.